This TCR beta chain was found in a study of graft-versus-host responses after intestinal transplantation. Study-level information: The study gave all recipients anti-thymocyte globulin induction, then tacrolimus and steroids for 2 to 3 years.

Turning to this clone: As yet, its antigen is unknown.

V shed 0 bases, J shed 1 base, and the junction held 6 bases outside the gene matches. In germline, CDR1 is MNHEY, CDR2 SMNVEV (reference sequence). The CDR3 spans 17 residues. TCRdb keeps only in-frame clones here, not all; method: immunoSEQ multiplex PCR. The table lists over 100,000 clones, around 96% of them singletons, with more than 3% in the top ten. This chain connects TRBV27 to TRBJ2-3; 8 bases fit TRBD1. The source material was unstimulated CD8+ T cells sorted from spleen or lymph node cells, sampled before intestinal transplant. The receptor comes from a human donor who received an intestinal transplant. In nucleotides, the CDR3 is TGTGCCAGCAGTTTATCCCGGACAGGGTCGGGCACAGATACGCAGTATTTT. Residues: CASSLSRTGSGTDTQYF.